The subject of this entry is one T cell receptor (beta chain). This sample is part of a study of shared clonotypes between healthy human individuals. The assay ran at deep level. The material for each subset, its genomic DNA, was split evenly across several immunoSEQ plates. Only in-frame clones appear in the TCRdb table, and some are missing; sequencing was by immunoSEQ multiplex PCR. Of hundreds of thousands of clones listed, about 79% are singletons. CDR3 size: 16 residues. Germline-derived CDR1 and CDR2 are SGHDT and YYEEEE. Trimming at V came to 4 bases and at J to 1 base, leaving 8 bases not matched to a gene.

This TCR came from a woman between 40 and 55 years old in good health. Some clones in this sample may be carry-over from other donors' samples. The V and J genes are TRBV5-6 and TRBJ2-3; 8 bases agree with TRBD2. Sequencing was carried out using PBMCs. The CDR3 nucleotides are TGTGCCAGCAGCGACTCTGGACTAGCCGGCACAGATACGCAGTATTTT. It codes for CASSDSGLAGTDTQYF.